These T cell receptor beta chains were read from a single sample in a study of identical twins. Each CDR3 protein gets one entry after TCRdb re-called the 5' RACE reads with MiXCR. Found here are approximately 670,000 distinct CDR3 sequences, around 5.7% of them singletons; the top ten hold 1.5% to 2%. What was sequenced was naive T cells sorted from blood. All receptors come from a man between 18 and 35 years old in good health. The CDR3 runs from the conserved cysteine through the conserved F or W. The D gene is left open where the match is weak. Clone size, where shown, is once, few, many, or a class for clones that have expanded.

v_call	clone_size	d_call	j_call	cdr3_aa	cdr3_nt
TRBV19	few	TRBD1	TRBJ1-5	CASSGQGFTLSQPQHF	TGTGCCAGTAGTGGACAGGGTTTCACGCTGTCACAGCCCCAGCATTTT
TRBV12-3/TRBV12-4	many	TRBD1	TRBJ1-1	CASRTGPEAFF	TGTGCCAGCAGGACAGGGCCTGAAGCTTTCTTT
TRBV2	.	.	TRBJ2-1	CASSAGSPGFF	TGTGCCAGCAGTGCCGGGAGCCCGGGGTTCTTC
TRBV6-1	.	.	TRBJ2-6	CASIPGPPSGANVLTF	TGTGCCAGCATCCCGGGACCACCTTCTGGGGCCAACGTCCTGACTTTC
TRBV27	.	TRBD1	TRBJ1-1	CASSPQGNMNTEAFF	TGTGCCAGCAGTCCACAGGGGAACATGAACACTGAAGCTTTCTTT
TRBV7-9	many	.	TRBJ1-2	CASSTQRDGYGYTF	TGTGCCAGCAGCACCCAAAGGGATGGGTATGGCTACACCTTC
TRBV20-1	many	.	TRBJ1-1	CSVKRTVSNTEAFF	TGCAGTGTAAAACGGACAGTAAGTAACACTGAAGCTTTCTTT
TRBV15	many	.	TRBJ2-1	CATSRVGDFDEQFF	TGTGCCACCAGCAGAGTAGGGGACTTCGATGAGCAGTTCTTC
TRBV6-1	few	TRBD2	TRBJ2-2	CASRGTTHTGELFF	TGTGCCAGCCGGGGGACTACCCACACCGGGGAGCTGTTTTTT
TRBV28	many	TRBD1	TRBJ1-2	CASRVPGQGYGYTF	TGTGCCAGCAGAGTCCCGGGACAGGGCTATGGCTACACCTTC
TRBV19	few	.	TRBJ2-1	CASIPRGLGNEQFF	TGTGCCAGTATTCCCCGGGGGCTTGGTAATGAGCAGTTCTTC
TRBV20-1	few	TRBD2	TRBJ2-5	CSAPRMGGREETQYF	TGCAGTGCGCCTCGCATGGGCGGGAGGGAGGAGACCCAGTACTTC
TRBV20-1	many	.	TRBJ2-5	CSARRGYQETQYF	TGCAGTGCTAGACGCGGCTACCAAGAGACCCAGTACTTC
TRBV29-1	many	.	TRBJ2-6	CSVEDKPSQGWANVLTF	TGCAGCGTTGAAGATAAGCCAAGCCAGGGTTGGGCCAACGTCCTGACTTTC
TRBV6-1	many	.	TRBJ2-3	CASSHGDGGPTDTQYF	TGTGCCAGCAGCCACGGGGATGGGGGTCCCACAGATACGCAGTATTTT
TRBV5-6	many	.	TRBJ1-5	CASSFGGVRQPQHF	TGTGCCAGCAGCTTTGGAGGGGTACGGCAGCCCCAGCATTTT
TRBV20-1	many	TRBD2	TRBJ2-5	CSARVLAGGGQYF	TGCAGTGCTAGAGTTTTAGCGGGAGGGGGTCAGTACTTC